This T cell receptor (beta chain) was recovered during a study of monozygotic twins with inflammatory bowel disease. The germline V gene encodes CDR1 SGHRS and CDR2 YFSETQ. The CDR3 runs to 15 residues. Total RNA, at roughly 3.5 ug, went into every TCR library. TCRalpha and TCRbeta cDNA went through two nested PCRs of approximately 17 and 9 cycles. From the 5' RACE reads, TCRdb lists one entry per CDR3 protein and no DNA. This sample contains 95,000 to 110,000 distinct CDR3 sequences. Turning to this clonotype: The antigen remains undetermined.

Study-level results: It was in IBD patients that TCRbeta diversity (inverse Simpson) was lower than in healthy co-twins. IBD patients share fewer clonotypes with other people than healthy twins do, especially with disease activity.

The clonotype was recovered from a human donor with ulcerative colitis or Crohn's disease, or a healthy co-twin of an affected twin (not recorded which). Sequencing was done on a sample of blood. V and J are TRBV5-1 and TRBJ2-7. CDR3 region: CASSFGQIQTYEQHF.